This TCR beta chain was identified in a study of T cell responses to AZD1222 COVID-19 vaccine. Study-wide results and limits: Baseline antibody screening turned up just 6 or 7 seropositive AZD1222 recipients. An increase in Spike-specific TCR breadth and depth was observed after two AZD1222 doses. Epitopes outside B.1.351 and B.1.1.7 mutated regions reportedly drew nearly half of spike TCRs. Researchers report vaccine-associated CD4 TCRs spanning spike, with dominance at 160-218 and 743-854.

The CDR3 contains 14 residues. Germline-derived CDR1 and CDR2 are SGHTA and FQGNSA. V dropped 5 bases and J dropped 3 bases, with 12 bases sitting between them. In regard to this clone: Its antigen remains unidentified.

Sequenced by immunoSEQ multiplex PCR; TCRdb stores in-frame clones only, minus some. This sample has 140,000 to 150,000 clones; around 90% occur once, and the top ten carry 4% to 6%. The input for sequencing was peripheral blood, taken on day 0 of AZD1222 vaccination. This clonotype originated in an adult in good health. V and J are TRBV7-2 and TRBJ2-3; D remains unclear. The CDR3 nucleotides are TGTGCCAGCAGCGTAACGGTAGGGACAGATACGCAGTATTTT. This gives the protein CASSVTVGTDTQYF.